This entry lists 19 T cell receptor beta chains sequenced from one sample in a study of T cells in tumors after PD-1 blockade. Assay: immunoSEQ multiplex PCR; the TCRdb copy retains only in-frame clones and omits some. Of approximately 19,000 clones in the sample, about 85% are singletons; the top ten hold roughly 27%. This specimen was PBMCs, taken after anti-PD-1 therapy. These receptors all stem from a human donor with advanced basal cell or squamous cell carcinoma (not recorded which).

The rearrangement links TRBV9 to TRBJ2-1; tentatively, D is TRBD1 or TRBD2 (5 bases each). From germline, CDR1 is SGDLS and CDR2 YYNGEE. Trimming pared 0 bases from V and 6 bases from J, leaving 13 bases between. CDR3 length equals 15 residues. The CDR3 DNA reads as TGTGCCAGCAGCGTAGGTACGGGGCAGGTCAATGAGCAGTTCTTC. It translates to CASSVGTGQVNEQFF.

This clone was seen only a few times. This chain links TRBV20-1 with TRBJ1-1; D might be TRBD1 (6 bases). This CDR3 spans 14 amino acids. Trimming cost V 3 bases and J 5 bases, with 16 bases left between them. CDR1 is DFQATT, CDR2 SNEGSKA, per germline (reference sequence). The CDR3 reads CSASPGAYGTEAFF. The DNA for the CDR3 is TGCAGTGCTAGTCCGGGGGCTTACGGAACTGAAGCTTTCTTT.

The chain is built from TRBV3-1 (or the pseudogene TRBV3-2) and TRBJ2-7, with TRBD1 matching 9 bases. CDR3 length: 14 residues. The germline gives CDR1 LGHDT, CDR2 YNNKEL (reference sequence). The V gene end was trimmed by 3 bases and the J gene end by 3 bases; junction bases not matched to a gene: 3. The CDR3: CASSQATGGYEQYF. CDR3 DNA sequence: TGTGCCAGCAGCCAGGCGACAGGGGGCTACGAGCAGTACTTC.

The table lists this clone with a few counts. The chain has TRBV19 and TRBJ2-2, with TRBD2 identical over 7 bases. The CDR3 is made up of 16 amino acids. J lost 11 bases, V lost 3 bases, and 15 bases had no gene match. Germline CDR1 is LNHDA and CDR2 is SQIVND (reference sequence). The CDR3 sequence: CASSISPPLADVELFF. For the CDR3, the DNA is TGTGCCAGTAGTATTTCCCCCCCCCTAGCGGATGTCGAGCTGTTTTTT.

In its sample, this clone ranks as medium-sized. The V gene is TRBV27, the J gene TRBJ1-1; D might be TRBD1 (6 bases). The V end was cut by 11 bases, the J end by 8 bases, with 18 bases between. Germline V gene data show CDR1 as MNHEY and CDR2 as SMNVEV (reference sequence). CDR3 size: 12 residues. The DNA of the CDR3 is TGTGCCGCCCCCGGGGGGGGCTTAGAAGCTTTCTTT. It is translated as CAAPGGGLEAFF.

V usage is TRBV19 and J usage is TRBJ1-4; D is ambiguous. CDR1 LNHDA and CDR2 SQIVND come from the germline V gene (reference sequence). CDR3 length equals 16 residues. V lost 4 bases, J lost 5 bases, and 17 bases lay in between. As DNA, the CDR3 is TGTGCCAGTAGTAAAATGAAGAGGCCTTTAAATGAAAAACTGTTTTTT. It yields the protein CASSKMKRPLNEKLFF.

The chain has TRBV6-5 and TRBJ1-5; D remains unclear. V lost 6 bases and J 9 bases, leaving 18 bases between the germline ends. Germline assignment: CDR1 MNHEY and CDR2 SVGAGI. The CDR3 spans 14 residues. CDR3 sequence: CASRPTEASRPQHF. The CDR3 coding sequence is TGTGCCAGCAGACCTACAGAGGCCTCCCGGCCCCAGCATTTT.

The J gene is TRBJ1-2, the V gene TRBV5-5, with D unclear. This CDR3 is 15 amino acids long. V lost 4 bases and J 6 bases, leaving 19 bases between the germline ends. Germline V gene data show CDR1 as SGHKS and CDR2 as YYEKEE (reference sequence). This CDR3 reads CASSHLRQPVNGYTF. The CDR3 DNA sequence: TGTGCCAGCAGCCATCTCCGGCAGCCTGTTAATGGCTACACCTTC.

V and J are TRBV2 and TRBJ2-2; perhaps TRBD1 as D (5 bases). V was trimmed by 6 bases and J by 4 bases, leaving 12 bases between them. The CDR3 covers 14 residues. Germline values: CDR1 SNHLY, CDR2 FYNNEI. CDR3 DNA: TGTGCCAGCAGCCCGACAGTAACCACCGGGGAGCTGTTTTTT. It is translated as CASSPTVTTGELFF.

V is TRBV6-5 and J is TRBJ2-7; the D gene is possibly TRBD2 (5 bases). The CDR3 runs 15 residues. Trimming shortened V by 3 bases and J by 3 bases, and 15 bases separated the two germline ends. Germline V gene lookup returns CDR1 MNHEY and CDR2 SVGAGI. CDR3 in DNA: TGTGCCAGCAGTTATCCCCGACTAAATATCTACGAGCAGTACTTC. The encoded protein is CASSYPRLNIYEQYF.

This chain connects TRBV24-1 to TRBJ1-2, with D unclear. The germline V gene has CDR1 KGHDR and CDR2 SFDVKD. The CDR3 sequence is 12 residues long. V was cut by 4 bases and J by 3 bases, with 5 bases left in between. This CDR3 reads CATSDSHYGYTF. The CDR3 region has the DNA TGTGCCACCAGTGACAGCCACTATGGCTACACCTTC.

The rearrangement links TRBV27 to TRBJ2-7; the D gene is possibly TRBD2 (6 bases). V gave up 2 bases and J gave up 0 bases, with 17 bases separating them. CDR3 length: 17 amino acids. The germline V gene has CDR1 MNHEY and CDR2 SMNVEV (reference sequence). This CDR3 is CASSLGPRGGASYEQYF. DNA of the CDR3: TGTGCCAGCAGTTTAGGCCCCCGGGGAGGTGCCTCCTACGAGCAGTACTTC.

The V call is TRBV2, the J call TRBJ1-5; TRBD1 agrees at 8 bases. CDR1 is SNHLY and CDR2 is FYNNEI in the germline V gene. The CDR3 runs 14 residues. The V and J ends lost 6 bases and 6 bases, in that order; junction bases with no gene match: 7. The CDR3 reads CASRGTGGAQPQHF. The DNA of the CDR3 is TGTGCCAGCAGGGGAACAGGGGGGGCTCAGCCCCAGCATTTT.

The chain uses TRBV11-3 and TRBJ2-1, with D hard to call. V shed 0 bases and J shed 3 bases, with 9 bases lying between them. This CDR3 has 15 amino acids. Germline loops: CDR1 SGHNT, CDR2 YENEEA. CDR3 sequence (DNA): TGTGCCAGCAGCTTAGAGGTAATGGGCTACAATGAGCAGTTCTTC. Its translation: CASSLEVMGYNEQFF.

This clone was seen a single time. This chain connects TRBV2 to TRBJ2-1; 13 positions agree with TRBD2. Unmatched junction bases numbered 6, after V lost 3 bases and J lost 7 bases. There are 16 residues in the CDR3. Germline V lookup: CDR1 SNHLY, CDR2 FYNNEI. DNA for the CDR3: TGTGCCAGCAGTGAGAGGACTAGCGGGAGCAGAAATGAGCAGTTCTTC. It is translated as CASSERTSGSRNEQFF.

The V call is TRBV19, the J call TRBJ2-7, with 11 bases aligning to TRBD1. V was clipped by 5 bases and J by 6 bases; unmatched bases: 3. Per the germline V gene, CDR1 is LNHDA and CDR2 is SQIVND (reference sequence). This CDR3 has 13 residues. The chain's CDR3 is CASSAGTGGEQYF. DNA for the CDR3: TGTGCCAGTAGTGCCGGGACAGGGGGCGAGCAGTACTTC.

This chain connects TRBV10-3 to TRBJ1-6; D is uncertain. The CDR3 is 14 residues long. Germline V lookup: CDR1 ENHRY, CDR2 SYGVKD. Trimming shortened V by 3 bases and J by 10 bases, and 13 bases separated the two germline ends. CDR3 nucleotide sequence: TGTGCCATCAGTGATGAGACATATCAGTCACCCCTCCACTTT. This translates into CAISDETYQSPLHF.

This clone came up once. The junction differs from germline at one of its ends, possibly a read error. V gene TRBV6-5 combines with J gene TRBJ2-1, with TRBD2 matching 10 bases. Germline CDR1 reads MNHEY; CDR2 reads SVGAGI. CDR3 length equals 13 residues. The CDR3 nucleotides are TGTGCCAGCAGTTTCACCTCAGCGGGGGGGCCGCTCTTC. It yields the protein CASSFTSAGGPLF.

By its share, this clone is medium-sized (0.01 to 0.1%). The chain uses TRBV18 and TRBJ1-1, with TRBD1 as a possible D gene (5 bases). Germline CDR1 and CDR2: KGHSH and LQKENI. There are 15 residues in the CDR3. V lost 0 bases to trimming and J lost 1 base, with 9 bases between them. The CDR3 region is CASSPPEGTNTEAFF. The CDR3 bases are TGTGCCAGCTCACCACCGGAGGGGACGAACACTGAAGCTTTCTTT.